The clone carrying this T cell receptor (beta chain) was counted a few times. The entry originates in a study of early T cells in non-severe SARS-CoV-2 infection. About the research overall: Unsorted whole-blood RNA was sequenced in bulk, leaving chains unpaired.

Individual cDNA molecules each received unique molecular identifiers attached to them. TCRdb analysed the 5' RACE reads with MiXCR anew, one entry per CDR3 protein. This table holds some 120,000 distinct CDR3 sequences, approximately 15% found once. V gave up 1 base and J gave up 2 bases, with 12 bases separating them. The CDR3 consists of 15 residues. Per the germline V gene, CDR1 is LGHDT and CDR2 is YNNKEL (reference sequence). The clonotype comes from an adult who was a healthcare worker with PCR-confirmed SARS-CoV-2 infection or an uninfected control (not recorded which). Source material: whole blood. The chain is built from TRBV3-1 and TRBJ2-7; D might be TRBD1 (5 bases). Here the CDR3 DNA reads TGTGCCAGCAGCCAAGCTTGGCAGGGCCCCTACGAGCAGTACTTC. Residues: CASSQAWQGPYEQYF.